The 3 T cell receptor beta chains given below trace back to one sample, sequenced in a study of cytomegalovirus exposure and HLA in healthy donors. The study ran its PCR with 60 Vbeta and 13 Jbeta primers. Sequencing used immunoSEQ multiplex PCR; TCRdb keeps in-frame clones, though not all of them. The table has some 150,000 clones, around 79% seen once; the top ten hold about 5.6%. The material sequenced was PBMCs. Source of these receptors: a man between 25 and 39 years old in good health and CMV-seropositive.

V is TRBV5-4 and J is TRBJ2-3; D remains ambiguous. This CDR3 contains 11 residues. V was clipped by 4 bases and J by 5 bases, with 5 bases between them. In germline, CDR1 is SGHNT, CDR2 YYREEE (reference sequence). CDR3 nucleotide sequence: TGTGCCAGCAGCATACTAGATACGCAGTATTTT. This sequence encodes CASSILDTQYF. Variable domain in full (rest from reference TRBV5-4 and TRBJ2-3): ETGVTQSPTHLIKTRGQQVTLRCSSQSGHNTVSWYQQALGQGPQFIFQYYREEENGRGNFPPRFSGLQFPNYSSELNVNALELDDSALYLCASSILDTQYFGPGTRLTVL.

The chain has TRBV28 and TRBJ2-7; 7 nucleotides agree with TRBD1. CDR3 length equals 13 residues. Germline lookup yields CDR1 MDHEN and CDR2 SYDVKM. V trimming: 8 bases; J trimming: 4 bases; junction bases outside the gene matches: 8. Here the CDR3 DNA reads TGTGCCAGCTGTCCCGGGACAGTTTACGAGCAGTACTTC. Amino acid sequence: CASCPGTVYEQYF.

V and J are TRBV9 and TRBJ1-3; a possible D gene is TRBD1 (5 bases). Trimming removed 2 bases from V and 0 bases from J, with 9 bases in between. The CDR3 spans 15 residues. The V gene's germline CDR1 is SGDLS and CDR2 YYNGEE. CDR3 loop: CASSVGRDSGNTIYF. The DNA for the CDR3 is TGTGCCAGCAGCGTGGGGCGGGACTCTGGAAACACCATATATTTT.